This TCR beta chain was sequenced for a study of patients and donors after allogeneic stem cell transplantation. TCRdb re-analysed the RT-PCR reads in MiXCR, keeping a single row per CDR3 protein. Of roughly 26,000 distinct CDR3 sequences in the sample, roughly 8% were seen once. This clonotype was recorded at least ten times. The CDR3 has 16 residues. Trimming pared 4 bases from V and 0 bases from J, leaving 12 bases between. In germline, CDR1 is MNHNS, CDR2 SASEGT. This TCR came from a human donor who was either an allogeneic HSCT recipient or a stem cell or donor lymphocyte infusion donor (not recorded which). It is not recorded whose cells these are; they may come from a transplant donor. Input material: blood, either unsorted or a sorted T cell fraction (not recorded which). J is TRBJ2-2 and V is TRBV6-1; D may be TRBD2 (7 bases). CDR3 sequence reads: CASSVTGRANTGELFF. The CDR3 region has the DNA TGTGCCAGCAGTGTCACAGGGAGGGCGAACACCGGGGAGCTGTTTTTT.